This is a list of T cell receptor beta chains from one sample in a study of cytomegalovirus exposure and HLA in healthy donors. Data came from immunoSEQ multiplex PCR; TCRdb stores just in-frame clones and leaves some out. The data contain around 92,000 clones, 65% to 80% of them seen just once; the ten biggest clones take up under 3.5%. The sequenced material came from PBMCs. These receptors were obtained from a female donor in good health and CMV-seropositive. CDR3s include the opening cysteine and the closing phenylalanine or tryptophan. Each record gives: D gene, V gene, clone size, J gene, CDR3 protein, CDR3 DNA. The D gene is left open where the match is weak. Size is omitted from some rows. Given values are once, few, many or a class for expanded clones.

-	TRBV4-3	-	TRBJ1-2	CASSQDIDGDYGYTF	TGCGCCAGCAGCCAAGATATAGACGGAGACTATGGCTACACCTTC
-	TRBV28	-	TRBJ1-5	CASRQARNQPQHF	TGTGCCAGCAGACAGGCTCGCAATCAGCCCCAGCATTTT
TRBD1	TRBV5-1	-	TRBJ1-2	CASSSQPGQEYGYTF	TGCGCCAGCAGCTCCCAGCCGGGACAGGAGTATGGCTACACCTTC
-	TRBV7-2	-	TRBJ2-3	CASSLALAGGTDTQYF	TGTGCCAGCAGCTTAGCATTGGCAGGGGGCACAGATACGCAGTATTTT
TRBD2	TRBV15	-	TRBJ2-3	CATSRRSGSLTDTQYF	TGTGCCACCAGCAGACGTAGCGGGAGCCTCACAGATACGCAGTATTTT
-	TRBV30	-	TRBJ1-5	CAWSAGLRSNQPQHF	TGTGCCTGGAGCGCAGGCCTAAGGAGCAATCAGCCCCAGCATTTT
TRBD1	TRBV15	-	TRBJ1-4	CATSRGQGDNEKLFF	TGTGCCACCAGCAGGGGACAGGGGGATAATGAAAAACTGTTTTTT
TRBD2	TRBV28	-	TRBJ2-7	CASRAGGYEQYF	TGTGCCAGCAGGGCGGGGGGCTACGAGCAGTACTTC
-	TRBV6-6	once	TRBJ2-2	CASSPPSGELFF	TGTGCCAGCAGTCCCCCGAGCGGGGAGCTGTTTTTT
TRBD2	TRBV20-1	once	TRBJ2-5	CRVAGYETQYF	TGCAGAGTAGCGGGGTACGAGACCCAGTACTTC
-	TRBV7-2	-	TRBJ1-1	CASSLAGATEAFF	TGTGCCAGCAGCTTAGCGGGGGCCACAGAAGCTTTCTTT
-	TRBV5-1	-	TRBJ2-7	CASSLRQGGLEQYF	TGCGCCAGCAGCTTGAGGCAGGGGGGACTCGAGCAGTACTTC
TRBD1	TRBV6-1	-	TRBJ2-7	CASSEFGTGLTYEQYF	TGTGCCAGCAGTGAATTCGGGACAGGGCTTACCTACGAGCAGTACTTC
-	TRBV4-2	-	TRBJ1-1	CASSPPAGMNTEAFF	TGTGCCAGCAGCCCCCCGGCGGGTATGAACACTGAAGCTTTCTTT
-	TRBV5-5	few	TRBJ2-1	CASSARMADNEQFF	TGTGCCAGCAGCGCCCGTATGGCAGACAATGAGCAGTTCTTC
TRBD1	TRBV14	-	TRBJ1-2	CASSLRGSHGYTF	TGTGCCAGCAGCCTCAGGGGGAGTCATGGCTACACCTTC
TRBD2	TRBV5-6	-	TRBJ2-1	CASSRPSGRAVNEQFF	TGTGCCAGCAGCAGGCCGAGCGGGAGGGCGGTCAATGAGCAGTTCTTC
TRBD1	TRBV6-6	-	TRBJ2-1	CASTGQGYEQFF	TGTGCCAGCACGGGACAGGGCTATGAGCAGTTCTTC
-	TRBV25-1	few	TRBJ1-1	CASGQNTEAFF	TGTGCCAGCGGACAGAACACTGAAGCTTTCTTT
-	TRBV7-9	-	TRBJ2-7	CASSLAAAAAYEQYF	TGTGCCAGCAGCTTAGCCGCCGCGGCGGCCTACGAGCAGTACTTC
-	TRBV7-3	-	TRBJ2-1	CASSLNPDGNLFF	TGTGCCAGCAGCTTAAACCCCGACGGGAACTTGTTCTTC
TRBD2	TRBV9	-	TRBJ2-1	CASSVELAGDNEQFF	TGTGCCAGCAGCGTAGAACTAGCGGGAGACAATGAGCAGTTCTTC
TRBD1	TRBV4-2	-	TRBJ1-1	CASSLGQGWNMNTEAFF	TGTGCCAGCAGCCTAGGACAGGGGTGGAACATGAACACTGAAGCTTTCTTT
-	TRBV11-2	once	TRBJ1-2	CASSLQGLNYGYTF	TGTGCCAGCAGCTTGCAGGGTCTGAACTATGGCTACACCTTC
-	TRBV29-1	-	TRBJ2-7	CSVVQGQISYEQYF	TGCAGCGTTGTTCAGGGCCAGATCTCCTACGAGCAGTACTTC
TRBD2	TRBV5-4	once	TRBJ2-3	CASNGGLAGGRSTDTQYF	TGTGCCAGCAACGGAGGGCTAGCGGGAGGACGGAGCACAGATACGCAGTATTTT
-	TRBV29-1	-	TRBJ1-5	CSVAGQAGQPQHF	TGCAGCGTTGCCGGGCAGGCGGGGCAGCCCCAGCATTTT